The 2 T cell receptor beta chains below come from one sample, sequenced in a study of blood T cell repertoires in COVID-19. Method: immunoSEQ multiplex PCR; TCRdb's copy keeps in-frame clones and lacks some. The table has about 70,000 clones, under 90% seen once. Sequenced: peripheral blood. These receptors came from a man in his 70s who had recovered from COVID-19.

The chain couples TRBV6-5 to TRBJ1-6; D might be TRBD1 (5 bases). The CDR3 length is 14 residues. Germline CDR1 MNHEY, CDR2 SVGAGI. Trimming cost V 2 bases and J 9 bases, with 11 bases left between them. The CDR3 here is CASSYQGKGSPLHF. The CDR3 nucleotides are TGTGCCAGCAGTTACCAGGGCAAAGGTTCACCCCTCCACTTT.

J is TRBJ1-1 and V is TRBV30; D remains unclear. This CDR3 contains 15 residues. Trimming pared 2 bases from V and 3 bases from J, leaving 16 bases between. Germline lookup yields CDR1 GTSNPN and CDR2 SVGIG (reference sequence). The CDR3 region has the DNA TGTGCCTGGAGTACGCTGACTCTTGGAGACACTGAAGCTTTCTTT. It is translated as CAWSTLTLGDTEAFF.